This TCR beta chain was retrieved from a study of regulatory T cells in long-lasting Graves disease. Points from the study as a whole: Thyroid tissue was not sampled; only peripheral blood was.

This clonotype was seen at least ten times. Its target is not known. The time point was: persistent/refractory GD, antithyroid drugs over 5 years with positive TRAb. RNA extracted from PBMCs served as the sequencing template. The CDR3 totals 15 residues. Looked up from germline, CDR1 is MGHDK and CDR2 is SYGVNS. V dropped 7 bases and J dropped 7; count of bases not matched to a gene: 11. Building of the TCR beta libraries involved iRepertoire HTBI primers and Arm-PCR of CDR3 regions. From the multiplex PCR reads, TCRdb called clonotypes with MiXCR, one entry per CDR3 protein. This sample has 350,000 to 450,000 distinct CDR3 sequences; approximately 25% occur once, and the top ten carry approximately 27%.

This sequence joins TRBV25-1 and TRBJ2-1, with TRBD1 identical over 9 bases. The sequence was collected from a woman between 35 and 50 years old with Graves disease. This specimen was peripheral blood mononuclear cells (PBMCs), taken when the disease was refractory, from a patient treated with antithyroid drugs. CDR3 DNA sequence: TGTGCCAGCACTAGGACAGGGGCCTCACTTAATGAGCAGTTCTTC. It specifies CASTRTGASLNEQFF.